This T cell receptor beta chain was identified in a study of T-cell reconstitution after alpha-beta-depleted transplantation in children. V lost 4 bases and J lost 8; bases outside the gene matches: 7. The CDR3 extends over 14 amino acids. Unique molecular identifiers featured in how the TCRbeta library was prepared. TCRdb used MiXCR to reprocess the PCR reads, holding one entry per CDR3 protein. The table has hundreds of thousands of distinct CDR3 sequences, less than 35% seen once; the top ten hold 2.4%. The TCR originated in a human donor who donated a stem cell graft to a child with aplastic anemia. The V gene is TRBV12-3 or TRBV12-4, the J gene TRBJ1-2, with TRBD1 matching 10 bases. The sample here was PBMCs from the stem cell graft donor, taken from the stem cell graft. CDR3 protein: CASSWDRGAGGYTF. The CDR3 DNA follows: TGTGCCAGCAGTTGGGACAGGGGAGCGGGAGGCTACACCTTC.